A selection of T cell receptor beta chains follows, all from one sample in a study of beta chain features in type 1 diabetes. The table came from immunoSEQ multiplex PCR; TCRdb's copy has only in-frame clones and leaves some out. The sample records 350,000 to 450,000 clones, about 15% being singletons. The sequencing input was naive CD4+ T cells from blood. The origin of the receptors is a man younger than 40 in good health. Each CDR3 is given with its conserved first and last residue. A D gene is named only where the DNA matches it firmly.

cdr3_length: 13; v_call: TRBV9; j_call: TRBJ2-1; d_call: .; cdr3_aa: CASTPPGLGIMFF
cdr3_length: 17; v_call: TRBV9; j_call: TRBJ2-5; d_call: TRBD2; cdr3_aa: CASSVAAGAPGGETQYF
cdr3_length: 13; v_call: TRBV12-5; j_call: TRBJ2-3; d_call: .; cdr3_aa: CASGLPYEDTQYF
cdr3_length: 14; v_call: TRBV4-1; j_call: TRBJ2-7; d_call: TRBD1; cdr3_aa: CASSQGQGSYEQYF
cdr3_length: 17; v_call: TRBV10-3; j_call: TRBJ2-3; d_call: TRBD2; cdr3_aa: CAISENGLAGGADTQYF
cdr3_length: 11; v_call: TRBV7-9; j_call: TRBJ2-1; d_call: .; cdr3_aa: CASSLEYEQFF
cdr3_length: 14; v_call: TRBV7-6; j_call: TRBJ2-2; d_call: .; cdr3_aa: CASSSSGDTGELFF
cdr3_length: 13; v_call: TRBV7-9; j_call: TRBJ1-2; d_call: .; cdr3_aa: CASSADGNYGYTF
cdr3_length: 14; v_call: TRBV15; j_call: TRBJ2-3; d_call: .; cdr3_aa: CATSRDGSTDTQYF
cdr3_length: 14; v_call: TRBV6-5; j_call: TRBJ1-2; d_call: .; cdr3_aa: CASSYRGESYGYTF
cdr3_length: 19; v_call: TRBV7-2; j_call: TRBJ2-3; d_call: TRBD1; cdr3_aa: CASSPRWGTGLGTTDTQYF
cdr3_length: 11; v_call: TRBV6-6; j_call: TRBJ1-5; d_call: .; cdr3_aa: CASSPGGPQHF
cdr3_length: 17; v_call: TRBV7-9; j_call: TRBJ2-3; d_call: TRBD2; cdr3_aa: CASSLGTSRDLTDTQYF
cdr3_length: 14; v_call: TRBV2; j_call: TRBJ2-1; d_call: .; cdr3_aa: CASSPPSTDNEQFF
cdr3_length: 14; v_call: TRBV5-1; j_call: TRBJ2-5; d_call: TRBD2; cdr3_aa: CASSQSGGPETQYF
cdr3_length: 14; v_call: TRBV5-6; j_call: TRBJ1-2; d_call: .; cdr3_aa: CASSFVARTYGYTF
cdr3_length: 14; v_call: TRBV27; j_call: TRBJ2-1; d_call: .; cdr3_aa: CASSLQDLRNEQFF
cdr3_length: 17; v_call: TRBV18; j_call: TRBJ2-1; d_call: TRBD1; cdr3_aa: CASSQWKDRVVDNEQFF
cdr3_length: 15; v_call: TRBV9; j_call: TRBJ2-5; d_call: .; cdr3_aa: CASSVLTGGTETQYF
cdr3_length: 14; v_call: TRBV29-1; j_call: TRBJ1-1; d_call: TRBD1; cdr3_aa: CSVDQGTGSTEAFF
cdr3_length: 12; v_call: TRBV10-3; j_call: TRBJ2-1; d_call: .; cdr3_aa: CAISKTYNEQFF
cdr3_length: 15; v_call: TRBV30; j_call: TRBJ2-2; d_call: .; cdr3_aa: CAWSAGSRRAGELFF
cdr3_length: 13; v_call: TRBV11-2; j_call: TRBJ2-5; d_call: .; cdr3_aa: CASSLETRGTQYF
cdr3_length: 13; v_call: TRBV9; j_call: TRBJ1-2; d_call: .; cdr3_aa: CASSVAGAYGYTF
cdr3_length: 14; v_call: TRBV6-6; j_call: TRBJ2-7; d_call: TRBD1; cdr3_aa: CASSVEGGPYEQYF
cdr3_length: 15; v_call: TRBV4-1; j_call: TRBJ1-1; d_call: .; cdr3_aa: CASSQALQGGTEAFF
cdr3_length: 13; v_call: TRBV10-3; j_call: TRBJ2-1; d_call: .; cdr3_aa: CAISLETGNEQFF
cdr3_length: 14; v_call: TRBV29-1; j_call: TRBJ2-5; d_call: TRBD2; cdr3_aa: CSVAGRTHQETQYF
cdr3_length: 17; v_call: TRBV19; j_call: TRBJ2-4; d_call: TRBD2; cdr3_aa: CASSIGGAGLAKNIQYF
cdr3_length: 16; v_call: TRBV11-2; j_call: TRBJ2-1; d_call: TRBD2; cdr3_aa: CASSLLGTSGANEQFF
cdr3_length: 16; v_call: TRBV5-1; j_call: TRBJ2-5; d_call: TRBD1; cdr3_aa: CASSKGQVIFKETQYF